These T cell receptor beta chains were read from a single sample in a study of T cell repertoires in cytomegalovirus infection. TCRdb used MiXCR to reprocess the reads, holding one entry per CDR3 protein. Of about 530,000 distinct CDR3 sequences listed, roughly 29% were seen once; the top ten hold less than 15%. Sequencing used PBMCs. Receptors were obtained from a human donor in good health (CMV status not recorded). Some clones in this sample may be carry-over from other donors' samples. Both conserved end residues are part of each CDR3. The D gene is left open where the match is weak. Not all rows give a size; the values are once, few, many and, for expanded clones, a class.

CDR3	DNA	D	V	J	size
CASRNRAHMNTEAFF	TGTGCCAGCAGAAACAGGGCACACATGAACACTGAAGCTTTCTTT	NA	TRBV12-3/TRBV12-4	TRBJ1-1	many
CAWSGDRGNQPQHF	TGTGCCTGGAGTGGCGACAGGGGCAATCAGCCCCAGCATTTT	TRBD1	TRBV30	TRBJ1-5	NA
CASSYSRQGYYGYTF	TGTGCCAGCAGTTACTCAAGGCAGGGCTACTATGGCTACACCTTC	NA	TRBV6-5	TRBJ1-2	NA
CASSYFESSYNEQFF	TGTGCCAGCAGTTACTTTGAAAGCTCCTACAATGAGCAGTTCTTC	NA	TRBV6-2/TRBV6-3	TRBJ2-1	NA
CASSQSYEQFF	TGTGCCAGCAGCCAGAGCTATGAGCAGTTCTTC	NA	TRBV3-1	TRBJ2-1	once
CASSYSDVAYEQYF	TGTGCCAGCAGTTACTCGGACGTAGCCTACGAGCAGTACTTC	NA	TRBV6-5	TRBJ2-7	NA
CSASPLAGRESYNEQFF	TGCAGTGCTAGCCCGCTAGCGGGGCGGGAGTCCTACAATGAGCAGTTCTTC	TRBD2	TRBV20-1	TRBJ2-1	NA
CSVGLENSPLHF	TGCAGCGTTGGACTCGAAAATTCACCCCTCCACTTT	NA	TRBV29-1	TRBJ1-6	NA
CASSQVRGTGETQYF	TGCGCCAGCAGCCAAGTCCGGGGGACAGGCGAGACCCAGTACTTC	TRBD1	TRBV4-1	TRBJ2-5	few
CASSQDLEGTHGKNTDTQYF	TGCGCCAGCAGCCAAGATCTTGAGGGGACGCACGGAAAAAACACAGATACGCAGTATTTT	NA	TRBV4-3	TRBJ2-3	once
CASSFGFGLSEKLFF	TGTGCCAGTAGTTTCGGGTTTGGGTTAAGTGAAAAACTGTTTTTT	NA	TRBV19	TRBJ1-4	NA
CSVYGGGSYEQYF	TGCAGCGTTTATGGTGGAGGGTCCTACGAGCAGTACTTC	NA	TRBV29-1	TRBJ2-7	NA
CASSLFGAYGYTF	TGTGCCAGCAGTTTATTCGGTGCCTATGGCTACACCTTC	NA	TRBV12-3/TRBV12-4	TRBJ1-2	once
CASDDNTEAFF	TGTGCTAGTGATGATAACACTGAAGCTTTCTTT	NA	TRBV12-5	TRBJ1-1	NA
CASSSAGGWQETQYF	TGTGCCAGCAGCTCCGCGGGTGGGTGGCAAGAGACCCAGTACTTC	NA	TRBV7-2	TRBJ2-5	many
CASSLAPGRPRNEQFF	TGTGCCAGCAGCTTAGCTCCGGGCCGCCCTAGGAATGAGCAGTTCTTC	NA	TRBV7-4	TRBJ2-1	NA
CSASETQYF	TGCAGCGCCTCGGAGACCCAGTACTTC	NA	TRBV29-1	TRBJ2-5	NA
CAISESGGPAYEQYF	TGTGCCATCAGTGAGTCGGGGGGACCCGCCTACGAGCAGTACTTC	NA	TRBV10-3	TRBJ2-7	NA